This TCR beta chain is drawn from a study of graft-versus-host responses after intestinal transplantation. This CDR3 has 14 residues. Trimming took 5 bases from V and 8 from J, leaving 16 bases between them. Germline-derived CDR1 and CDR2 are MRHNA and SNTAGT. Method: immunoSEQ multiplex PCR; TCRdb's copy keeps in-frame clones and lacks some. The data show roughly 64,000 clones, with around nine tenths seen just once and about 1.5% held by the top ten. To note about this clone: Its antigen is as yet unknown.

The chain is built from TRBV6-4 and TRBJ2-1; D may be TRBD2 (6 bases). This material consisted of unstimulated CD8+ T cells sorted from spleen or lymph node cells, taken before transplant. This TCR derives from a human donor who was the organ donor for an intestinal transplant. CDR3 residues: CASSRGLGDHEQFF. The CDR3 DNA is TGTGCCAGCAGTAGGGGACTGGGTGACCATGAGCAGTTCTTC.